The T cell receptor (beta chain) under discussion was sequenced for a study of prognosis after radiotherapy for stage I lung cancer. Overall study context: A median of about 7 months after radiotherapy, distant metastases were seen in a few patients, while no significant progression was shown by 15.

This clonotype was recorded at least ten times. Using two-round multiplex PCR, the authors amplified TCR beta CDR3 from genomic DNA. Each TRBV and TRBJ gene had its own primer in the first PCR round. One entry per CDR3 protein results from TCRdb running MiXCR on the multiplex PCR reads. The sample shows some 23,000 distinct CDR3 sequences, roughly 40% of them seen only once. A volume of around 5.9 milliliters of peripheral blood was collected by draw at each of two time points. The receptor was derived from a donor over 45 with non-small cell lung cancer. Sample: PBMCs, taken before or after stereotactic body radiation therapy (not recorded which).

CDR3 coding DNA: TGTGCCAGTAGTATGTCACTAGCGGGAGGGCATGGTACGCAGTATTTT. It encodes CASSMSLAGGHGTQYF. This chain connects TRBV19 to TRBJ2-3; TRBD2 matches 13 bases. The CDR3 has 16 amino acids. Unmatched junction bases numbered 8, after V lost 3 bases and J lost 8 bases. From germline, CDR1 is LNHDA and CDR2 SQIVND (reference sequence).